This T cell receptor beta chain was sequenced during a study of radiation and T cells in renal cell carcinoma. Measured with immunoSEQ multiplex PCR; TCRdb has only the in-frame clones, and not every one. Found here are about 130,000 clones, 70% to 90% of them singletons; the top ten hold more than 10%. General observations from the study: No pretreatment tumor biopsies were available for baseline clonotypes.

The time point is: baseline pretreatment blood. Treatment in this sample: 15 Gy SBRT to primary tumor, nephrectomy 4 weeks later. Concerning this clone itself: What it binds is not known.

The source is a woman between 50 and 59 years old with renal cell carcinoma. Sequences were derived from blood, sampled from a patient whose treatment included radiotherapy and nephrectomy.

CDR3 DNA sequence: TGTGCCAGCAGTGGGGACAGGCGGACTGAAGCTTTCTTT. Translated, it gives CASSGDRRTEAFF. The V gene is TRBV6-1, the J gene TRBJ1-1; 8 nucleotides line up with TRBD1. Germline values: CDR1 MNHNS, CDR2 SASEGT. The CDR3 is made up of 13 amino acids. V shed 4 bases and J 5 bases; nucleotides not matched to a gene: 3.